The 30 T cell receptor beta chains given below trace back to one sample, sequenced in a study of T cell repertoires in cytomegalovirus infection. Using its own MiXCR run on the reads, TCRdb lists one record per CDR3 protein. The sample carries approximately 390,000 distinct CDR3 sequences, 34% recorded once. These TCRs are of unknown antigen specificity. This specimen was cultured PBMCs, taken from culture after CMV antigen stimulation. These receptors came from a human donor in good health (CMV status not recorded). Some clones in this sample may be carry-over from other donors' samples.

The V and J genes are TRBV6-1 and TRBJ1-1, with 7 nucleotides matching TRBD1. The CDR3 length is 11 residues. Losses at the gene ends were 6 bases for V and 6 bases for J; bases not matched to a gene: 1. Germline V gene sequence: CDR1 MNHNS, CDR2 SASEGT. The CDR3 sequence: CASRQGAEAFF. The CDR3 DNA reads TGTGCCAGCAGGCAGGGGGCTGAAGCTTTCTTT.

Remarks on this clonotype: The missing conserved phenylalanine or tryptophan at the end of this CDR3 makes a read error likely. The V and J genes are TRBV7-2 and TRBJ2-1, with 8 bases aligning to TRBD1. CDR1 is SGHTA and CDR2 is FQGNSA in the germline V gene. There are 14 residues in the CDR3. J lost 5 bases, V lost 6 bases, and 6 bases had no gene match. CDR3 sequence: CASRQGAENNEQFL. As DNA, the CDR3 is TGTGCCAGCAGGCAGGGGGCGGAGAACAATGAGCAGTTCTTA.

This chain joins TRBV6-2 or TRBV6-3 and TRBJ1-2, with 7 positions matching TRBD1. The CDR3 is 17 residues long. V lost 5 bases and J lost 5; bases outside the gene matches: 17. Germline-derived CDR1 and CDR2 are MNHEY and SVGEGT. Written as DNA, the CDR3 is TGTGCCAGCAGTCACGATCAAACAGGGGCTTCTTCGTATGGCTACACCTTC. Translation: CASSHDQTGASSYGYTF.

J is TRBJ2-7 and V is TRBV29-1; D might be TRBD1 (5 bases). Germline loops: CDR1 SQVTM, CDR2 ANQGSEA. CDR3 size: 14 residues. V lost 6 bases and J lost 7, with 22 bases in between. CDR3 sequence reads: CSVLRAQGAEEQYF. CDR3 DNA: TGCAGCGTCCTCCGTGCTCAGGGTGCGGAAGAGCAGTACTTC.

The chain recombines TRBV27 with TRBJ2-4; 8 bases are shared with TRBD2. The J segment lost 1 base and the V segment lost 0 bases, leaving 8 bases of the junction unmatched. This CDR3 is 18 amino acids long. Germline-derived CDR1 and CDR2 are MNHEY and SMNVEV (reference sequence). The chain's CDR3 is CASSLSRAGLGAKNIQYF. The CDR3 DNA reads TGTGCCAGCAGTTTATCGAGAGCGGGACTAGGGGCCAAAAACATTCAGTACTTC.

The CDR3 loop reads CSARALQGTPQHF. The CDR3 DNA reads TGCAGTGCTAGAGCACTACAGGGAACCCCCCAGCATTTT. The J gene is TRBJ1-5, the V gene TRBV20-1, with D possibly matching TRBD1 (6 bases). The V end was cut by 1 base, the J end by 10 bases, with 14 bases between. Germline V gives CDR1 DFQATT, CDR2 SNEGSKA (reference sequence). The CDR3 covers 13 residues.

V usage is TRBV6-2 or TRBV6-3 and J usage is TRBJ2-2; 12 nucleotides agree with TRBD1. The CDR3 runs to 17 residues. Germline lookup yields CDR1 MNHEY and CDR2 SVGEGT. Trimming removed 7 bases from V and 1 base from J; junction bases left unmatched: 7. CDR3 bases: TGTGCCAGCACCGGGACAGGGGGCTTGGAGAACACCGGGGAGCTGTTTTTT. Translated, it gives CASTGTGGLENTGELFF.

This sequence joins TRBV7-6 and TRBJ1-4; D remains ambiguous. This CDR3 comprises 11 residues. Germline loops: CDR1 SGHVS, CDR2 FNYEAQ. With 6 bases removed from V and 8 bases from J, the gap between germline ends came to 7 bases. CDR3 in amino acids: CASSGPEKLFF. CDR3 bases: TGTGCCAGCAGTGGACCCGAAAAACTGTTTTTT.

This chain joins TRBV6-5 and TRBJ2-5; maybe TRBD2 (6 bases). Germline loops: CDR1 MNHEY, CDR2 SVGAGI. The CDR3 is 14 residues long. The germline V and J ends were trimmed by 5 bases and 5 bases, with 15 bases remaining between them. CDR3 nucleotides: TGTGCCAGCAGTCCCGGGACTTTGGGCGAGACCCAGTACTTC. Protein: CASSPGTLGETQYF.

This clonotype was detected only a few times. The chain combines TRBV7-9 with TRBJ2-6, with TRBD1 matching 9 bases. With 5 bases clipped from V and 2 bases from J, the junction kept 4 bases outside the gene matches. The CDR3 has 16 amino acids. Looked up from germline, CDR1 is SEHNR and CDR2 is FQNEAQ (reference sequence). The CDR3, as DNA: TGTGCCAGCAGCCTAGGACAGGGGACTGGGGCCAACGTCCTGACTTTC. This gives the protein CASSLGQGTGANVLTF.

This chain connects TRBV9 to TRBJ2-2, with D perhaps given as TRBD1 or TRBD2 (5 bases each). The CDR3 extends over 15 amino acids. In germline, CDR1 is SGDLS, CDR2 YYNGEE. The ends were cut back, 4 bases at V and 0 bases at J, with 10 bases in the middle. DNA of the CDR3: TGTGCCAGCAGCTGGGACGGGTCGAACACCGGGGAGCTGTTTTTT. Its protein is CASSWDGSNTGELFF.

The genes are TRBV6-6 and TRBJ2-7; 14 positions agree with TRBD2. The CDR3 has 14 amino acids. Germline V gene lookup returns CDR1 MNHNY and CDR2 SVGAGI (reference sequence). Losses at the gene ends were 10 bases for V and 7 bases for J; bases not matched to a gene: 9. The CDR3 protein is CATTGLAGVGEQYV. CDR3 nucleotides: TGTGCCACGACGGGACTAGCGGGAGTGGGGGAGCAGTACGTC.

The chain has TRBV20-1 and TRBJ2-5, with D possibly called TRBD1 or TRBD2 (7 bases each). The V gene lost 6 bases and the J gene lost 4 bases, with 18 bases spanning the gap. This CDR3 is 14 amino acids long. Germline CDR1 reads DFQATT; CDR2 reads SNEGSKA (reference sequence). CDR3 amino acids: CSAGGGRTRETQYF. The CDR3 region has the DNA TGCAGTGCAGGGGGCGGGAGAACTAGAGAGACCCAGTACTTC.

The chain combines TRBV7-9 with TRBJ1-5; D gene ambiguous. Trimming removed 1 base at V and 4 bases at J, with 5 bases between. The CDR3 covers 13 residues. Germline V lookup: CDR1 SEHNR, CDR2 FQNEAQ (reference sequence). CDR3 coding DNA: TGTGCCAGCAGCTTAGTGGTGAATCAGCCCCAGCATTTT. Its translation: CASSLVVNQPQHF.

This chain joins TRBV12-3 or TRBV12-4 and TRBJ2-7; D is ambiguous. The CDR3 is 11 residues long. The ends were cut back, 5 bases at V and 8 bases at J, with 10 bases in the middle. The CDR3 reads CASSEATKQYF. The CDR3 bases are TGTGCCAGCAGTGAAGCTACGAAGCAGTACTTC.

This chain uses TRBV6-1 with TRBJ1-2; D not resolved. CDR1 and CDR2 (germline): MNHNS, SASEGT. The CDR3 sequence is 12 residues long. The V end lost 5 bases, the J end lost 5 bases, and 9 bases lay between the germline ends. DNA of the CDR3: TGTGCCAGCAGTATCCTGGGGTATGGCTACACCTTC. Residues: CASSILGYGYTF.

This clonotype was observed a few times. The rearrangement links TRBV7-2 to TRBJ2-3; 13 bases align to TRBD2. Germline V lookup: CDR1 SGHTA, CDR2 FQGNSA. After removal of 4 bases from V and 6 bases from J, the junction contained 7 bases not matched to a gene. The CDR3 length is 16 residues. CDR3 loop: CASSYQGLAGSDTQYF. CDR3 in DNA: TGTGCCAGCAGCTACCAGGGACTAGCGGGAAGCGATACGCAGTATTTT.

V and J are TRBV27 and TRBJ1-2, with D possibly matching TRBD1 (6 bases). Germline assignment: CDR1 MNHEY and CDR2 SMNVEV (reference sequence). The germline V and J ends were trimmed by 3 bases and 4 bases, with 21 bases remaining between them. CDR3 length: 17 residues. Written as DNA, the CDR3 is TGTGCCAGCAGTTTCGGAGGGGGGGGGGCGCAGAGCTATGGCTACACCTTC. Translating it yields CASSFGGGGAQSYGYTF.

This chain connects TRBV6-6 to TRBJ2-2; D possibly corresponds to TRBD2 (6 bases). This CDR3 region has 14 residues. The V gene's germline CDR1 is MNHNY and CDR2 SVGAGI (reference sequence). The V and J ends lost 6 bases and 1 base respectively, with 9 bases between them. The CDR3 DNA reads TGTGCCAGCAGGGCTAGCGAGAACACCGGGGAGCTGTTTTTT. This encodes CASRASENTGELFF.

This clonotype was found a few times. The rearrangement links TRBV6-2 or TRBV6-3 to TRBJ2-3; D is unclear. Germline CDR1 and CDR2: MNHEY and SVGEGT. Trimming cost V 2 bases and J 2 bases, with 5 bases left between them. The CDR3 runs to 13 residues. The CDR3 coding sequence is TGTGCCAGCAGTTACAGGGTCACAGATACGCAGTATTTT. This codes for CASSYRVTDTQYF.

The V and J genes are TRBV28 and TRBJ1-2; 7 bases match TRBD1. Germline lookup yields CDR1 MDHEN and CDR2 SYDVKM. The length of the CDR3 is 12 residues. Losses at the gene ends were 6 bases for V and 4 bases for J; bases not matched to a gene: 2. In DNA form, the CDR3 reads TGTGCCAGCAGGACAGGGTCCTATGGCTACACCTTC. It encodes CASRTGSYGYTF.

The sample holds a few counts of this clonotype. This rearrangement joins TRBV12-3 or TRBV12-4 to TRBJ1-4, with D hard to call. The V and J ends lost 4 bases and 0 bases respectively, with 3 bases between them. The CDR3 length is 13 residues. In DNA, the CDR3 is TGTGCCAGCAGTTCCCCAACTAATGAAAAACTGTTTTTT. It yields the protein CASSSPTNEKLFF.

There are a few counts of this clonotype. This chain links TRBV6-5 with TRBJ1-4; D unresolved. Germline V lookup: CDR1 MNHEY, CDR2 SVGAGI. V lost 1 base to trimming and J lost 6 bases, with 12 bases between them. CDR3 length: 15 residues. CDR3 sequence reads: CASSYYGVAYEKLFF. The CDR3 DNA follows: TGTGCCAGCAGTTACTACGGTGTCGCATATGAAAAACTGTTTTTT.

This clonotype has a handful of counts. The chain links TRBV6-2 or TRBV6-3 to TRBJ2-3; D unclear. Trimming cost V 2 bases and J 5 bases, with 11 bases left between them. The CDR3 runs to 14 residues. Germline-derived CDR1 and CDR2 are MNHEY and SVGEGT. The CDR3 sequence is CASSYHFAKDTQYF. Here the CDR3 DNA reads TGTGCCAGCAGTTACCACTTTGCAAAAGATACGCAGTATTTT.

V usage is TRBV12-3 or TRBV12-4 and J usage is TRBJ2-1; perhaps TRBD2 as D (5 bases). V gave up 6 bases and J gave up 4 bases, with 13 bases separating them. This CDR3 spans 14 amino acids. The CDR3 DNA follows: TGTGCCAGCAGCACCAGCGGAAATTACAATGAGCAGTTCTTC. Its protein is CASSTSGNYNEQFF.

This clonotype has more than one count but fewer than ten. The chain has TRBV2 and TRBJ1-1; D remains ambiguous. The CDR3 extends over 13 amino acids. CDR1 and CDR2 (germline): SNHLY, FYNNEI. Trimming shortened V by 6 bases and J by 9 bases, and 17 bases separated the two germline ends. The CDR3 DNA reads TGTGCCAGCAGGGCATGGGGAACACTTCAAGCTTTCTTT. This sequence encodes CASRAWGTLQAFF.

This clonotype was found a few times. This CDR3 reads CSARDQREASYEQYF. The CDR3 DNA follows: TGCAGTGCTAGAGATCAGCGGGAGGCCTCCTACGAGCAGTACTTC. The chain links TRBV20-1 to TRBJ2-7; 9 nucleotides line up with TRBD2. The CDR3 totals 15 residues. V lost 0 bases, J lost 0 bases, and 3 bases stayed unmatched. Germline V gene data show CDR1 as DFQATT and CDR2 as SNEGSKA (reference sequence).

The chain carries TRBV7-2 and TRBJ1-2; tentatively, D is TRBD1 (6 bases). Trimming stripped 1 base from V and 5 bases from J, with 20 bases between. The CDR3 totals 17 residues. Germline V lookup: CDR1 SGHTA, CDR2 FQGNSA. CDR3 nucleotides: TGTGCCAGCAGCTTAGTGCTCGGACAGCCGACACCATATGGCTACACCTTC. It is translated as CASSLVLGQPTPYGYTF.

The chain combines TRBV18 with TRBJ2-1, with D possibly TRBD2 on 7 matching bases. CDR3 length: 17 residues. V was trimmed by 6 bases and J by 6 bases, leaving 24 bases between them. Per the germline V gene, CDR1 is KGHSH and CDR2 is LQKENI. CDR3 amino acids: CASSPRGAGVRPNEQFF. Written as DNA, the CDR3 is TGTGCCAGCTCCCCCCGGGGGGCGGGAGTTCGCCCCAATGAGCAGTTCTTC.

This clonotype was counted a few times. The V and J genes are TRBV7-2 and TRBJ2-3, with TRBD1 matching 7 bases. The CDR3 length is 17 residues. The germline V gene encodes CDR1 SGHTA and CDR2 FQGNSA. V shed 1 base and J 2 bases; nucleotides not matched to a gene: 9. For the CDR3, the DNA is TGTGCCAGCAGCTTAGTAATAACAGGGGCGGTCACAGATACGCAGTATTTT. It specifies CASSLVITGAVTDTQYF.